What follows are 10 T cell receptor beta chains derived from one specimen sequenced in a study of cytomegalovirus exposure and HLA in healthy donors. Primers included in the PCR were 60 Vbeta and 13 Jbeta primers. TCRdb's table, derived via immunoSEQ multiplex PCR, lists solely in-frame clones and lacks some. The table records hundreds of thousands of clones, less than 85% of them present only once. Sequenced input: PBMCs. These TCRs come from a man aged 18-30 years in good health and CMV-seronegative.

The CDR3 region is CASSLPRDRGPLPSYEQYF. The CDR3 DNA reads TGTGCCAGCAGCTTACCCCGGGACAGGGGTCCCTTGCCCTCCTACGAGCAGTACTTC. The chain joins TRBV7-9 to TRBJ2-7; 10 nucleotides agree with TRBD1. The CDR3 runs 19 residues. Germline V gives CDR1 SEHNR, CDR2 FQNEAQ (reference sequence). With 2 bases clipped from V and 0 bases from J, the junction kept 13 bases outside the gene matches.

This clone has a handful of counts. The CDR3 is CATQGGDTDTQYF. As DNA, the CDR3 is TGTGCCACTCAGGGAGGGGACACAGATACGCAGTATTTT. This chain links TRBV19 with TRBJ2-3; 7 bases map to TRBD2. The V gene end was trimmed by 10 bases and the J gene end by 2 bases; junction bases not matched to a gene: 6. This CDR3 is built from 13 residues. Germline V gene sequence: CDR1 LNHDA, CDR2 SQIVND (reference sequence).

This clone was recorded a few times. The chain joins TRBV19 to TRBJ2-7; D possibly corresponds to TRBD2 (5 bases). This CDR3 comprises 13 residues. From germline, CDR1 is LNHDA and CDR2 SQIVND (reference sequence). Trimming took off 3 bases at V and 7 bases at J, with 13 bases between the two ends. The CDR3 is CASSIREGWEQYF. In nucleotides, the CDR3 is TGTGCCAGTAGTATCCGAGAGGGTTGGGAGCAGTACTTC.

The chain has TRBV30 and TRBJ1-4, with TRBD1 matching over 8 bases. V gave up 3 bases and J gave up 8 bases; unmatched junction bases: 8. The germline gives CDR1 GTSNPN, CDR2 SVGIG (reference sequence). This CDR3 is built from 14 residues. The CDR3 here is CAWRTQGEGEKLFF. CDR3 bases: TGTGCCTGGAGGACACAGGGGGAAGGGGAAAAACTGTTTTTT.

The CDR3 DNA sequence: TGTGCCAGCACCGGGGGGACAGGGGTGAGGGAGACCCAGTACTTC. It translates to CASTGGTGVRETQYF. This chain links TRBV9 with TRBJ2-5, with TRBD1 matching over 10 bases. CDR3 length: 15 amino acids. V shed 6 bases and J 5 bases; nucleotides not matched to a gene: 10. CDR1 SGDLS and CDR2 YYNGEE come from the germline V gene.

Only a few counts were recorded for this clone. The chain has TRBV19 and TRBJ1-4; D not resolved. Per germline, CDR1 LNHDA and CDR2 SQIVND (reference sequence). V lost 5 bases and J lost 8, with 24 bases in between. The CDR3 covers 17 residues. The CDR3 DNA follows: TGTGCCAGTAGTCCATTATATGTGGGGAGGCCAACCGAAAAACTGTTTTTT. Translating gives CASSPLYVGRPTEKLFF.

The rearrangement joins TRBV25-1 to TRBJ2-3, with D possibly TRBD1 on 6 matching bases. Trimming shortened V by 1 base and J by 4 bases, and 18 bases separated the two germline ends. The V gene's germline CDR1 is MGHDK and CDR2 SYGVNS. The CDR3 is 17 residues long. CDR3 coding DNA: TGTGCCAGCAGTGAATCCCCCGGTTGGGGGCCAGCAGATACGCAGTATTTT. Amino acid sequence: CASSESPGWGPADTQYF.

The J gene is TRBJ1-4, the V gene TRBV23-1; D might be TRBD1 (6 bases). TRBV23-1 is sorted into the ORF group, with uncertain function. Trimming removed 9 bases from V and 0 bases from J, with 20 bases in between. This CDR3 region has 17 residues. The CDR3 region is CARGAVQRSTTNEKLFF. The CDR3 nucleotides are TGCGCCAGGGGGGCCGTACAGAGGAGCACAACTAATGAAAAACTGTTTTTT.

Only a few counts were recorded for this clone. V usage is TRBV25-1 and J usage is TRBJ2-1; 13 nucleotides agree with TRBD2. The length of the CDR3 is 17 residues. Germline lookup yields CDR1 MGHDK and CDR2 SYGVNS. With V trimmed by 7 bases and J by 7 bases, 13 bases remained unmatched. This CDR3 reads CASTAKGGGLAGNEQFF. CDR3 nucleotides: TGTGCCAGCACCGCTAAGGGGGGGGGACTAGCGGGGAATGAGCAGTTCTTC.

The CDR3 is CASSPARGQPQHF. DNA of the CDR3: TGTGCCAGTAGTCCGGCGAGAGGACAGCCCCAGCATTTT. The rearrangement links TRBV19 to TRBJ1-5, with D unclear. The germline V and J ends were trimmed by 5 bases and 7 bases, with 12 bases remaining between them. This CDR3 contains 13 residues. CDR1 is LNHDA and CDR2 is SQIVND in the germline V gene (reference sequence).